Listed below are T cell receptor beta chains from one sample, sequenced in a study of blood T cell repertoires in COVID-19. Assay: immunoSEQ multiplex PCR; the TCRdb copy retains only in-frame clones and omits some. Of 300,000 to 450,000 clones in the sample, more than 75% were seen once. The material sequenced was peripheral blood. The receptors were sampled from a woman aged 25 to 39 with COVID-19, enrolled during active disease. CDR3s include the opening cysteine and the closing phenylalanine or tryptophan. The D gene is left open where the match is weak. Not all rows give a size; the values are once, few, many and, for expanded clones, a class.

TRBJ1-1,TRBV25-1,-,TRBD1,CASSEARGDTEAFF,TGTGCCAGCAGTGAAGCCAGGGGGGACACTGAAGCTTTCTTT
TRBJ2-4,TRBV9,-,-,CASSGPEGGNIQYF,TGTGCCAGCAGCGGGCCAGAAGGAGGAAACATTCAGTACTTC
TRBJ2-3,TRBV5-6,-,TRBD2,CASRKSGSGDTQYF,TGTGCCAGCAGAAAGAGCGGGAGCGGAGATACGCAGTATTTT
TRBJ1-1,TRBV12-2,-,-,CASRLGGGGARWPTEAFF,TGTGCAAGTCGCTTAGGAGGGGGGGGCGCAAGGTGGCCCACTGAAGCTTTCTTT
TRBJ1-2,TRBV29-1,-,TRBD1,CSVFQGAGYGYTF,TGCAGCGTATTCCAGGGGGCGGGCTATGGCTACACCTTC
TRBJ1-4,TRBV4-1,-,-,CASSSPTGGREKLFF,TGCGCCAGCAGCTCCCCGACTGGGGGCCGGGAAAAACTGTTTTTT
TRBJ2-1,TRBV11-3,-,TRBD2,CASSHGGGSHNEQFF,TGTGCCAGCAGCCACGGGGGGGGCAGTCACAATGAGCAGTTCTTC
TRBJ2-7,TRBV5-1,many,-,CASSEQGSSLEQYF,TGCGCCAGCAGCGAACAGGGAAGCTCTCTCGAGCAGTACTTC
TRBJ2-5,TRBV3-1/TRBV3-2,-,TRBD2,CATAGGWRETQYF,TGTGCCACTGCGGGGGGTTGGCGAGAGACCCAGTACTTC
TRBJ1-1,TRBV6-5,-,-,CASTRGGTEAFF,TGTGCCAGCACCCGGGGGGGCACTGAAGCTTTCTTT
TRBJ2-7,TRBV6-2/TRBV6-3,-,TRBD2,CASSDGTSSYEQYF,TGTGCCAGCAGTGACGGGACTAGCTCCTACGAGCAGTACTTC
TRBJ1-2,TRBV4-3,-,-,CASSQGNYGYTF,TGCGCCAGCAGCCAGGGCAACTATGGCTACACCTTC
TRBJ2-1,TRBV6-5,-,TRBD2,CASSYAGVPNEQFF,TGTGCCAGCAGTTACGCGGGAGTCCCAAATGAGCAGTTCTTC
TRBJ2-3,TRBV28,-,TRBD2,CASSLLSGGLNTQYF,TGTGCCAGCAGTTTACTGAGCGGGGGTCTGAACACGCAGTATTTT
TRBJ2-2,TRBV6-5,-,TRBD1,CASSSGQAGTGELFF,TGTGCCAGCAGCAGCGGACAGGCGGGCACCGGGGAGCTGTTTTTT
TRBJ2-2,TRBV2,few,TRBD1,CASRGQGSGELFF,TGTGCCAGCAGGGGACAGGGCTCCGGGGAGCTGTTTTTT
TRBJ2-1,TRBV2,-,-,CASSEETDNEQFF,TGTGCCAGCAGTGAGGAGACAGACAATGAGCAGTTCTTC
TRBJ2-3,TRBV9,-,TRBD2,CASSPLAGVLPAVDTQYF,TGTGCCAGCAGCCCCTTGGCGGGAGTCCTCCCGGCCGTAGATACGCAGTATTTT
TRBJ2-7,TRBV12-3/TRBV12-4,once,TRBD1,CASSLQTGGEQYF,TGTGCCAGCAGTTTACAGACAGGGGGCGAGCAGTACTTC
TRBJ1-1,TRBV6-4,-,-,CASSDRAGTEAFF,TGTGCCAGCAGTGACAGGGCGGGGACTGAAGCTTTCTTT
TRBJ2-3,TRBV9,-,TRBD2,CASSPRLAGGTDTQYF,TGTGCCAGCAGCCCTCGACTAGCGGGAGGCACAGATACGCAGTATTTT
TRBJ1-5,TRBV28,-,-,CASSSPRVPNQPQHF,TGTGCCAGCAGTTCCCCCCGGGTCCCCAATCAGCCCCAGCATTTT
TRBJ2-7,TRBV4-3,-,-,CASSQDFGIASYEQYF,TGCGCCAGCAGCCAAGATTTCGGGATAGCGTCGTACGAGCAGTACTTC
TRBJ2-7,TRBV5-1,-,TRBD2,CASSFGGSREQYF,TGCGCCAGCAGCTTCGGCGGGAGCAGAGAGCAGTACTTC
TRBJ2-7,TRBV5-1,-,-,CASSEPRDEQYF,TGCGCCAGCAGCGAGCCCAGGGACGAGCAGTACTTC
TRBJ2-1,TRBV4-1,once,-,CASSQAREQFF,TGCGCCAGCAGCCAAGCGCGTGAGCAGTTCTTC
TRBJ2-1,TRBV6-5,-,TRBD2,CASSQGGRVEQFF,TGTGCCAGCAGTCAGGGAGGGCGGGTTGAGCAGTTCTTC
TRBJ2-1,TRBV14,-,TRBD1,CASSRPGQTNEQFF,TGTGCCAGCAGCCGCCCGGGACAGACCAATGAGCAGTTCTTC
TRBJ1-3,TRBV5-1,once,-,CASSFGGSRAGNTIYF,TGCGCCAGCAGCTTTGGCGGGAGCAGGGCTGGAAACACCATATATTTT
TRBJ1-5,TRBV25-1,-,TRBD1,CASSDNRGFEPQHF,TGTGCCAGCAGTGATAACAGGGGTTTTGAGCCCCAGCATTTT
TRBJ1-4,TRBV30,once,TRBD1,CAWSGDRRRITNEKLFF,TGTGCCTGGAGTGGGGACAGGCGAAGGATAACTAATGAAAAACTGTTTTTT
TRBJ2-7,TRBV5-6,-,-,CASSLARYEQYF,TGTGCCAGCAGCTTGGCGCGCTACGAGCAGTACTTC
TRBJ1-2,TRBV5-4,-,-,CASSLGEGAHYGYTF,TGTGCCAGCAGCTTGGGTGAAGGGGCGCACTATGGCTACACCTTC
TRBJ2-5,TRBV24-1,-,TRBD2,CATSPAGGPQETQYF,TGTGCCACCAGTCCTGCGGGAGGGCCCCAAGAGACCCAGTACTTC
TRBJ2-3,TRBV7-3,-,TRBD2,CASSLGGSEVGDTQYF,TGTGCCAGCAGCTTGGGCGGGAGCGAGGTAGGGGATACGCAGTATTTT
TRBJ1-5,TRBV12-3/TRBV12-4,once,-,CASSPTGGQPQHF,TGTGCCAGCAGCCCGACGGGGGGGCAGCCCCAGCATTTT
TRBJ1-3,TRBV19,-,TRBD1,CASSMNRGSSGNTIYF,TGTGCCAGTAGTATGAACAGGGGAAGCTCTGGAAACACCATATATTTT
TRBJ2-1,TRBV27,-,-,CASSRYSISYNEQFF,TGTGCCAGCAGTCGTTACTCAATTTCCTACAATGAGCAGTTCTTC
TRBJ1-2,TRBV6-6,-,TRBD1,CASSYDRGNYGYTF,TGTGCCAGCAGTTACGACAGGGGGAACTATGGCTACACCTTC
TRBJ1-1,TRBV29-1,-,-,CSVASLTEAFF,TGCAGCGTTGCCTCGCTTACAGAAGCTTTCTTT
TRBJ2-2,TRBV18,-,TRBD1,CASSQTTGGTGELFF,TGTGCCAGCTCACAAACGACAGGGGGGACCGGGGAGCTGTTTTTT